A single sample is the source of the 10 T cell receptor beta chains below, sequenced in a study of blood T cell repertoires in COVID-19. Method: immunoSEQ multiplex PCR; TCRdb's copy keeps in-frame clones and lacks some. This table has some 95,000 clones, roughly nine tenths appearing once. Sequencing was carried out using peripheral blood. The origin of the receptors is a man aged 70 or older with acute or convalescent COVID-19.

The gene calls are TRBV6-1 and TRBJ2-3, with 15 bases that match TRBD2. The CDR3 is 17 residues long. CDR1 is MNHNS, CDR2 SASEGT, per germline. The V and J ends lost 1 base and 9 bases, in that order; junction bases with no gene match: 8. CDR3 nucleotide sequence: TGTGCCAGCAGTGAAGGGACTAGCGGGGGGGACGTGGACACGCAGTATTTT. Protein sequence: CASSEGTSGGDVDTQYF.

The table lists this clone with a few counts. The rearrangement joins TRBV19 to TRBJ2-1; tentatively, D is TRBD1 (6 bases). V dropped 6 bases and J dropped 5 bases, with 14 bases sitting between them. The CDR3 extends over 14 amino acids. The germline V gene encodes CDR1 LNHDA and CDR2 SQIVND (reference sequence). CDR3 coding DNA: TGTGCCAGTAGCGCACAGGGAGTCCACAATGAGCAGTTCTTC. It is translated as CASSAQGVHNEQFF. Filled out from reference TRBV19 and TRBJ2-1, the complete variable domain reads DGGITQSPKYLFRKEGQNVTLSCEQNLNHDAMYWYRQDPGQGLRLIYYSQIVNDFQKGDIAEGYSVSREKKESFPLTVTSAQKNPTAFYLCASSAQGVHNEQFFGPGTRLTVL.

This clone was recorded a few times. The V gene is TRBV18, the J gene TRBJ1-2, with 9 bases lining up with TRBD1. Germline V gene data show CDR1 as KGHSH and CDR2 as LQKENI. Losses at the gene ends were 3 bases for V and 2 bases for J; bases not matched to a gene: 7. The CDR3 length is 16 residues. As DNA, the CDR3 is TGTGCCAGCTCACCTGGGACAGGGAACAAAAACTATGGCTACACCTTC. This encodes CASSPGTGNKNYGYTF. Together with reference TRBV18 and TRBJ1-2, the CDR3 gives the full variable domain: NAGVMQNPRHLVRRRGQEARLRCSPMKGHSHVYWYRQLPEEGLKFMVYLQKENIIDESGMPKERFSAEFPKEGPSILRIQQVVRGDSAAYFCASSPGTGNKNYGYTFGSGTRLTVV.

The chain is built from TRBV6-5 and TRBJ2-3, with TRBD1 matching 9 bases. CDR1 is MNHEY and CDR2 is SVGAGI in the germline V gene. CDR3 length: 15 amino acids. The trim removed 5 bases at V and 4 bases at J, leaving 7 bases unmatched. CDR3 residues: CASSHKRQGADTQYF. CDR3 coding DNA: TGTGCCAGCAGTCACAAACGACAGGGGGCAGATACGCAGTATTTT.

The CDR3 is CASSPGRNSNQPQHF. CDR3 coding DNA: TGTGCCAGCAGCCCAGGCCGAAATAGCAATCAGCCCCAGCATTTT. This sequence joins TRBV9 and TRBJ1-5; D remains unclear. The CDR3 sequence is 15 residues long. With 4 bases removed from V and 0 bases from J, the gap between germline ends came to 11 bases. The germline CDR1 and CDR2 sequences are SGDLS and YYNGEE.

The V call is TRBV7-2, the J call TRBJ2-1, with 9 nucleotides matching TRBD2. The J segment lost 5 bases and the V segment lost 0 bases, leaving 2 bases of the junction unmatched. Germline assignment: CDR1 SGHTA and CDR2 FQGNSA. CDR3 length equals 15 residues. CDR3 sequence reads: CASSLASGSHNEQFF. In DNA, the CDR3 is TGTGCCAGCAGCTTAGCTAGCGGGAGCCACAATGAGCAGTTCTTC.

The CDR3 sequence is CASSPNPGMREQYF. The DNA of the CDR3 is TGTGCCAGCAGCCCGAACCCGGGAATGCGCGAGCAGTACTTC. This chain connects TRBV5-4 to TRBJ2-7, with D maybe TRBD2 (5 bases). Per germline, CDR1 SGHNT and CDR2 YYREEE (reference sequence). V was trimmed by 4 bases and J by 6 bases, leaving 17 bases between them. This CDR3 spans 14 amino acids.

V gene TRBV5-1 combines with J gene TRBJ1-1, with TRBD1 as a possible D gene (6 bases). The CDR3 loop spans 15 amino acids. V lost 0 bases and J 0 bases, leaving 9 bases between the germline ends. Germline V gives CDR1 SGHRS, CDR2 YFSETQ. CDR3 sequence: CASSLGGGMNTEAFF. For the CDR3, the DNA is TGCGCCAGCAGCTTGGGAGGGGGTATGAACACTGAAGCTTTCTTT.

V is TRBV5-1 and J is TRBJ1-1; TRBD1 agrees at 11 bases. After removal of 5 bases from V and 3 bases from J, the junction contained 3 bases not matched to a gene. The CDR3 totals 14 residues. Germline V gives CDR1 SGHRS, CDR2 YFSETQ. The CDR3 DNA sequence: TGCGCCAGCAGTCCGGGACAGGGGGACACTGAAGCTTTCTTT. Protein: CASSPGQGDTEAFF.

This chain links TRBV11-3 with TRBJ2-5, with D possibly TRBD2 on 5 matching bases. This CDR3 region has 15 residues. Trimming left V 2 bases short and J 5 bases short, with 15 bases between. Germline V gene sequence: CDR1 SGHNT, CDR2 YENEEA. The CDR3 loop reads CASSLSGPGQETQYF. The CDR3 nucleotides read TGTGCCAGCAGCTTAAGCGGACCAGGCCAGGAGACCCAGTACTTC.